One sample yielded the 20 T cell receptor beta chains listed below, sequenced in a study of human T cells and chemical hapten exposure. Using its own MiXCR run on the RACE reads, TCRdb lists one record per CDR3 protein. The sample records over 300,000 distinct CDR3 sequences, less than 6.5% being singletons. Noted time point: pre-sensitization, week 0. Treatment indicated: therapeutic diphenylcyclopropenone sensitization with weekly scalp DPC. The sample consisted of whole blood, taken in connection with sensitization to the hapten diphenylcyclopropenone (DPC). The receptors shown here come from a woman aged 50 to 60 with alopecia areata. Some clones in this sample may be carry-over from other donors' samples.

This clonotype was counted ten times or more. The chain joins TRBV5-6 to TRBJ2-7; D is perhaps TRBD2 (5 bases). Germline lookup yields CDR1 SGHDT and CDR2 YYEEEE. The CDR3 loop spans 14 amino acids. Trimming shortened V by 0 bases and J by 7 bases, and 14 bases separated the two germline ends. The CDR3 protein is CASSLDGIALEQYF. CDR3 DNA: TGTGCCAGCAGCTTGGACGGGATCGCCCTTGAGCAGTACTTC. Full variable domain (missing parts from reference TRBV5-6 and TRBJ2-7): DAGVTQSPTHLIKTRGQQVTLRCSPKSGHDTVSWYQQALGQGPQFIFQYYEEEERQRGNFPDRFSGHQFPNYSSELNVNALLLGDSALYLCASSLDGIALEQYFGPGTRLTVT.

The sample holds many counts of this clonotype. The genes are TRBV10-3 and TRBJ2-1; 7 bases match TRBD1. The germline V gene has CDR1 ENHRY and CDR2 SYGVKD. V shed 10 bases and J 6 bases; nucleotides not matched to a gene: 18. This CDR3 has 16 amino acids. CDR3 DNA sequence: TGTGCCACCTCAGATCGACAGGGAAAAGTAAGCAATGAGCAGTTCTTC. This encodes CATSDRQGKVSNEQFF.

Many counts were recorded for this clonotype. The V gene is TRBV3-1, the J gene TRBJ1-3, with 7 bases fitting TRBD1. This CDR3 region has 15 residues. Trimming at V came to 0 bases and at J to 4 bases, leaving 3 bases not matched to a gene. The V gene's germline CDR1 is LGHDT and CDR2 YNNKEL (reference sequence). The CDR3 region has the DNA TGTGCCAGCAGCCAAGAGGGGACAGAAGGAAACACCATATATTTT. This translates into CASSQEGTEGNTIYF.

This chain links TRBV3-1 with TRBJ2-1, with a possible D match to TRBD2 (5 bases). Germline CDR1 and CDR2: LGHDT and YNNKEL (reference sequence). V was pared by 0 bases and J by 3 bases, with 15 bases between. The CDR3 is 17 residues long. The CDR3 sequence: CASSQDNWETLYNEQFF. The CDR3 DNA reads as TGTGCCAGCAGCCAAGATAACTGGGAGACACTCTACAATGAGCAGTTCTTC.

This clonotype showed up many times. The chain recombines TRBV28 with TRBJ2-7; D may be TRBD2 (6 bases). The germline V and J ends were trimmed by 3 bases and 0 bases, with 12 bases remaining between them. The CDR3 has 15 residues. Per germline, CDR1 MDHEN and CDR2 SYDVKM. The CDR3 is CASSLGGKDSYEQYF. In nucleotides, the CDR3 is TGTGCCAGCAGTTTGGGAGGTAAAGACTCCTACGAGCAGTACTTC. The full variable domain, rest sourced from reference TRBV28 and TRBJ2-7, is DVKVTQSSRYLVKRTGEKVFLECVQDMDHENMFWYRQDPGLGLRLIYFSYDVKMKEKGDIPEGYSVSREKKERFSLILESASTNQTSMYLCASSLGGKDSYEQYFGPGTRLTVT.

The gene calls are TRBV6-5 and TRBJ1-6, with D perhaps TRBD1 (5 bases). V was clipped by 6 bases and J by 9 bases, with 18 bases between them. The CDR3 runs 15 residues. The germline V gene has CDR1 MNHEY and CDR2 SVGAGI. The CDR3 nucleotides read TGTGCCAGCAGCTCCACCTGGGGGGAAAGTTCACCCCTCCACTTT. This codes for CASSSTWGESSPLHF.

This clonotype appeared many times. The V call is TRBV27, the J call TRBJ2-1; D possibly corresponds to TRBD1 (6 bases). Germline CDR1 reads MNHEY; CDR2 reads SMNVEV (reference sequence). CDR3 length: 13 residues. The V end lost 7 bases, the J end lost 9 bases, and 16 bases lay between the germline ends. The CDR3 reads CASKLHRDTEQFF. In DNA form, the CDR3 reads TGTGCCAGCAAACTCCACCGGGACACTGAGCAGTTCTTC.

This clonotype occurred a few times. The chain recombines TRBV10-2 with TRBJ1-6; D is perhaps TRBD1 (6 bases). Per the germline V gene, CDR1 is WSHSY and CDR2 is SAAADI. Trimming left V 3 bases short and J 5 bases short, with 11 bases between. The CDR3 extends over 15 amino acids. In DNA form, the CDR3 reads TGCGCCAGCAGTGATTTGACAGGAGATAATTCACCCCTCCACTTT. This sequence encodes CASSDLTGDNSPLHF.

V and J are TRBV5-1 and TRBJ2-7, with 8 bases identical to TRBD1. The germline V gene encodes CDR1 SGHRS and CDR2 YFSETQ. This CDR3 spans 15 amino acids. V shed 4 bases, J shed 5 bases, and the junction held 11 bases outside the gene matches. The chain's CDR3 is CASSPRTGSENEQYF. CDR3 DNA sequence: TGCGCCAGCAGCCCGCGGACAGGGTCGGAAAACGAGCAGTACTTC.

This clonotype was counted many times. The chain is built from TRBV7-2 and TRBJ1-5; no reliable D call. The CDR3 has 13 amino acids. The germline V and J ends were trimmed by 0 bases and 7 bases, with 7 bases remaining between them. The germline V gene has CDR1 SGHTA and CDR2 FQGNSA. DNA of the CDR3: TGTGCCAGCAGCTTAGCGGGGAGACAGCCCCAGCATTTT. This codes for CASSLAGRQPQHF. Looking up the rest from reference TRBV7-2 and TRBJ1-5 gives the full variable domain: GAGVSQSPSNKVTEKGKDVELRCDPISGHTALYWYRQSLGQGLEFLIYFQGNSAPDKSGLPSDRFSAERTGGSVSTLTIQRTQQEDSAVYLCASSLAGRQPQHFGDGTRLSIL.

The chain is built from TRBV4-1 and TRBJ2-7, with D hard to call. With 0 bases removed from V and 4 bases from J, the gap between germline ends came to 10 bases. CDR1 is MGHRA, CDR2 YSYEKL, per germline. The CDR3 spans 14 residues. The CDR3 bases are TGCGCCAGCAGCCAAGAAGGGATTCGTTACGAGCAGTACTTC. It encodes CASSQEGIRYEQYF.

This clonotype has a handful of counts. One end of the junction is discordant with germline, which a read error may explain. The rearrangement links TRBV5-1 to TRBJ1-1; 7 positions agree with TRBD1. Germline CDR1 reads SGHRS; CDR2 reads YFSETQ. There are 15 residues in the CDR3. For the CDR3, the DNA is TGCGCCAGCAGCTTGGACAGGGGTCGGAACGCTGAAGCTTTCTTT. It translates to CASSLDRGRNAEAFF.

This clonotype occurred a few times. This sequence joins TRBV18 and TRBJ2-3; D may be TRBD2 (5 bases). Germline assignment: CDR1 KGHSH and CDR2 LQKENI. The CDR3 sequence is 14 residues long. V gave up 6 bases and J gave up 4 bases, with 14 bases separating them. In DNA, the CDR3 is TGTGCCAGCTCTAGGAACGGGGTCGCAGATACGCAGTATTTT. Amino acid sequence: CASSRNGVADTQYF.

The rearrangement joins TRBV12-3 or TRBV12-4 to TRBJ2-3; TRBD2 matches 11 bases. There are 17 residues in the CDR3. V dropped 5 bases and J dropped 10; count of bases not matched to a gene: 17. In DNA form, the CDR3 reads TGTGCCAGCAGTGAAATCGGGACTAGCGGAGCCCGGCCGCCGCAGTATTTT. It yields the protein CASSEIGTSGARPPQYF.

The chain couples TRBV18 to TRBJ1-1; D not resolved. Between the trimmed V and J ends, which lost 0 bases and 3 bases, there was a span of 11 bases. This CDR3 has 15 amino acids. Germline V gene sequence: CDR1 KGHSH, CDR2 LQKENI. The CDR3 region is CASSPPGQADTEAFF. CDR3 sequence (DNA): TGTGCCAGCTCACCACCTGGGCAGGCTGACACTGAAGCTTTCTTT.

The chain has TRBV4-1 and TRBJ2-1; D is uncertain. Germline CDR1 and CDR2: MGHRA and YSYEKL. V gave up 2 bases and J gave up 11 bases, with 10 bases separating them. CDR3 length: 12 residues. CDR3 region: CASSQPPLQQFF. CDR3 DNA: TGCGCCAGCAGCCAACCGCCCCTTCAGCAGTTCTTC.

CDR3 nucleotides: TGTGCCTGGAGTCGAGGGGCCAGAACTGAAGCTTTCTTT. Amino acids: CAWSRGARTEAFF. The chain joins TRBV30 to TRBJ1-1; D may be TRBD1 (5 bases). V gave up 2 bases and J gave up 5 bases, with 12 bases separating them. This CDR3 spans 13 amino acids. The V gene's germline CDR1 is GTSNPN and CDR2 SVGIG (reference sequence).

This clonotype was found many times. The J gene is TRBJ2-3, the V gene TRBV15, with 7 bases lining up with TRBD1. The CDR3 is 15 residues long. The trim removed 4 bases at V and 3 bases at J, leaving 7 bases unmatched. CDR1 is LNHNV, CDR2 YYDKDF, per germline (reference sequence). The CDR3 coding sequence is TGTGCCACCAGCACGGACAGGAAGGGAACAGATACGCAGTATTTT. Residues: CATSTDRKGTDTQYF. Full variable domain (remainder filled in from reference TRBV15 and TRBJ2-3): DAMVIQNPRYQVTQFGKPVTLSCSQTLNHNVMYWYQQKSSQAPKLLFHYYDKDFNNEADTPDNFQSRRPNTSFCFLDIRSPGLGDTAMYLCATSTDRKGTDTQYFGPGTRLTVL.

This clonotype was seen a few times. V and J are TRBV30 and TRBJ2-2; no clear D. V was clipped by 0 bases and J by 0 bases, with 5 bases between them. The CDR3 contains 14 residues. Germline lookup yields CDR1 GTSNPN and CDR2 SVGIG (reference sequence). DNA of the CDR3: TGTGCCTGGAGTGTAGGCCCGAACACCGGGGAGCTGTTTTTT. Residues: CAWSVGPNTGELFF.

A word on this clonotype: A single base is all that separates this from a far larger clone, so a read error is likely. This sequence joins TRBV7-2 and TRBJ1-1; no clear D gene. Germline V gene lookup returns CDR1 SGHTA and CDR2 FQGNSA. The CDR3 consists of 13 residues. CDR3 amino acids: CASSFTGNTQAFF. CDR3 DNA sequence: TGTGCCAGCAGCTTTACGGGGAACACTCAAGCTTTCTTT.